The 21 T cell receptor beta chains reported below all come from one sample, sequenced in a study of blood T cell repertoires in COVID-19. Profiled with immunoSEQ multiplex PCR; TCRdb holds only in-frame clones, not every one. The sample lists some 190,000 clones, about 80% occurring once. Sequences were obtained from peripheral blood. All receptors come from a man aged 55 to 70 with acute or convalescent COVID-19.

The chain employs TRBV7-8 and TRBJ2-7; 7 bases line up with TRBD1. CDR3 length: 16 residues. The germline gives CDR1 SGHVS, CDR2 FQNEAQ. After removal of 1 base from V and 4 bases from J, the junction contained 10 bases not matched to a gene. Written as DNA, the CDR3 is TGTGCCAGCAGCTTAGTACCCCGGGACAGCAGATACGAGCAGTACTTC. Translation gives CASSLVPRDSRYEQYF.

The sample holds one count of this clone. The chain is built from TRBV2 and TRBJ2-1; TRBD2 aligns across 10 bases. The V segment lost 9 bases and the J segment 5 bases; nucleotides outside the gene matches: 19. CDR1 and CDR2 (germline): SNHLY, FYNNEI. The CDR3 length is 18 residues. The CDR3 coding sequence is TGTGCCAGTCATAGGGGGGCTAGCGGGAGACAGGCACACAATGAGCAGTTCTTC. It is translated as CASHRGASGRQAHNEQFF.

The chain joins TRBV23-1 to TRBJ2-2; D perhaps matches TRBD1 (6 bases). TRBV23-1 qualifies as an ORF whose function is uncertain. Between the trimmed V and J ends, which lost 2 bases and 1 base, there was a span of 17 bases. The CDR3 spans 18 residues. The CDR3 coding sequence is TGCGCCAGCAGTCAAGACGACAGGAATAGAGGGAACACCGGGGAGCTGTTTTTT. Protein product: CASSQDDRNRGNTGELFF.

This clone has only a few counts. This sequence joins TRBV24-1 and TRBJ2-1, with TRBD2 identical over 15 bases. V gave up 3 bases and J gave up 8 bases; unmatched junction bases: 4. Germline-derived CDR1 and CDR2 are KGHDR and SFDVKD. CDR3 length equals 16 residues. DNA of the CDR3: TGTGCCACCAGTGATCCGGGACTAGCGGGAGGCGATGAGCAGTTCTTC. It yields the protein CATSDPGLAGGDEQFF.

V usage is TRBV2 and J usage is TRBJ1-5, with 9 bases identical to TRBD1. The germline gives CDR1 SNHLY, CDR2 FYNNEI. V was pared by 4 bases and J by 3 bases, with 4 bases of the junction left unmatched. This CDR3 is built from 15 residues. The CDR3 sequence: CASSADRGNNQPQHF. Here the CDR3 DNA reads TGTGCCAGCAGTGCGGACAGGGGTAACAATCAGCCCCAGCATTTT.

The chain carries TRBV5-4 and TRBJ2-7; TRBD1 might be the D (5 bases). Trimming removed 0 bases from V and 6 bases from J, with 13 bases in between. The CDR3 contains 14 residues. Germline-derived CDR1 and CDR2 are SGHNT and YYREEE (reference sequence). The CDR3 spells CASSLAGQGREQYF. The CDR3 DNA sequence: TGTGCCAGCAGCTTGGCCGGGCAGGGTCGCGAGCAGTACTTC.

V and J are TRBV28 and TRBJ1-2; TRBD1 aligns across 7 bases. There are 15 residues in the CDR3. The J segment lost 4 bases and the V segment lost 2 bases, leaving 7 bases of the junction unmatched. The germline V gene encodes CDR1 MDHEN and CDR2 SYDVKM. The CDR3 DNA reads TGTGCCAGCAGTTTAGAGGGGGCGCTGGGCTATGGCTACACCTTC. Translating gives CASSLEGALGYGYTF.

V gene TRBV10-3 combines with J gene TRBJ2-2; a possible D gene is TRBD2 (6 bases). The V end lost 4 bases, the J end lost 4 bases, and 13 bases lay between the germline ends. This CDR3 is 15 amino acids long. Germline CDR1 reads ENHRY; CDR2 reads SYGVKD. The CDR3 coding sequence is TGTGCCATCAGTGTAGGCGGGGAGACCACCGGGGAGCTGTTTTTT. This translates into CAISVGGETTGELFF.

This clone has more than one count but fewer than ten. The chain links TRBV6-1 to TRBJ1-1; 8 bases match TRBD1. This CDR3 has 13 residues. Trimming cost V 3 bases and J 4 bases; bases outside gene matches: 1. Germline values: CDR1 MNHNS, CDR2 SASEGT. As DNA, the CDR3 is TGTGCCAGCAGTGAGACAGGGGCCACTGAAGCTTTCTTT. Its protein product is CASSETGATEAFF.

This clone was observed a handful of times. The chain joins TRBV9 to TRBJ2-1; TRBD2 agrees at 13 bases. Germline CDR1 reads SGDLS; CDR2 reads YYNGEE. V lost 3 bases to trimming and J lost 10 bases; unmatched junction nucleotides: 10. The CDR3 contains 16 residues. The CDR3 region has the DNA TGTGCCAGCAGCGACTTAGGGACTAGCGGGGCGGGGGAGCAGTTCTTC. Protein sequence: CASSDLGTSGAGEQFF.

V and J are TRBV5-1 and TRBJ2-5, with TRBD1 matching 7 bases. Trimming took 0 bases from V and 3 from J; bases not matched to a gene: 2. The CDR3 loop spans 14 amino acids. Germline values: CDR1 SGHRS, CDR2 YFSETQ. CDR3 DNA: TGCGCCAGCAGCTTGGATACAGGGGAAGAGACCCAGTACTTC. This gives the protein CASSLDTGEETQYF.

The chain recombines TRBV29-1 with TRBJ2-7; 10 bases match TRBD2. CDR1 SQVTM and CDR2 ANQGSEA come from the germline V gene. The CDR3 contains 15 residues. The J segment lost 0 bases and the V segment lost 3 bases, leaving 5 bases of the junction unmatched. The CDR3 DNA is TGCAGCGTTGAGGGTCTAGCGGGAGACTCCTACGAGCAGTACTTC. Its translation: CSVEGLAGDSYEQYF.

The J gene is TRBJ1-5, the V gene TRBV28; D call uncertain. V dropped 3 bases and J dropped 6 bases, with 6 bases sitting between them. The CDR3 is 12 residues long. Germline V lookup: CDR1 MDHEN, CDR2 SYDVKM. The CDR3 protein is CASSFSGQPQHF. CDR3 nucleotide sequence: TGTGCCAGCAGTTTTTCCGGTCAGCCCCAGCATTTT.

This sequence joins TRBV5-1 and TRBJ2-5; a possible D gene is TRBD2 (6 bases). The CDR3 has 14 amino acids. V lost 2 bases and J lost 3, with 11 bases in between. Germline loops: CDR1 SGHRS, CDR2 YFSETQ. The CDR3 bases are TGCGCCAGCAGCTTTTTTTCGGGAGAAGAGACCCAGTACTTC. It codes for CASSFFSGEETQYF.

The V call is TRBV2, the J call TRBJ2-7, with D possibly being TRBD1 (5 bases). V was pared by 6 bases and J by 0 bases, with 9 bases between. Looked up from germline, CDR1 is SNHLY and CDR2 is FYNNEI. This CDR3 region has 13 residues. The CDR3 bases are TGTGCCAGCAGAGGGGTGAGCTCCTACGAGCAGTACTTC. Its translation: CASRGVSSYEQYF.

V usage is TRBV7-9 and J usage is TRBJ1-2; a weak D match, TRBD1 (5 bases). The CDR3 is 17 residues long. Germline V lookup: CDR1 SEHNR, CDR2 FQNEAQ (reference sequence). The V gene lost 7 bases and the J gene lost 0 bases, with 21 bases spanning the gap. CDR3 nucleotide sequence: TGTGCCAGCACCGACGAGCTCGGGAGGGGTCCTAACTATGGCTACACCTTC. It encodes CASTDELGRGPNYGYTF.

The chain is built from TRBV29-1 and TRBJ2-1, with 9 bases aligning to TRBD2. CDR3 length: 15 amino acids. Germline CDR1 is SQVTM and CDR2 is ANQGSEA. V trimming: 3 bases; J trimming: 5 bases; junction bases outside the gene matches: 8. In DNA form, the CDR3 reads TGCAGCGTTGATGCGGGGGGGGACTTAAACAATGAGCAGTTCTTC. Translating gives CSVDAGGDLNNEQFF.

Comment on this clone: Different DNA sequences within this sample yield the same CDR3. This chain links TRBV12-3 or TRBV12-4 with TRBJ2-7; D uncertain. The V end was cut by 1 base, the J end by 3 bases, with 4 bases between. There are 12 residues in the CDR3. The DNA of the CDR3 is TGTGCCAGCAGTTTAGGTCTCTACGAGCAGTACTTC. Protein sequence: CASSLGLYEQYF.

This chain connects TRBV6-5 to TRBJ1-5; D not resolved. The CDR3 contains 13 residues. V lost 2 bases, J lost 9 bases, and 11 bases lay in between. Germline V gene lookup returns CDR1 MNHEY and CDR2 SVGAGI. For the CDR3, the DNA is TGTGCCAGCAGTTACAGGACTGGCTGGCCCCAGCATTTT. Protein: CASSYRTGWPQHF.

The chain couples TRBV6-5 to TRBJ1-6; D possibly corresponds to TRBD1 (5 bases). Germline CDR1 reads MNHEY; CDR2 reads SVGAGI. V shed 7 bases and J shed 7 bases, with 17 bases lying between them. This CDR3 is 15 amino acids long. The CDR3, as DNA: TGTGCCAGCACCAAACAGGATTTAAACAATTCACCCCTCCACTTT. Residues: CASTKQDLNNSPLHF.

The chain recombines TRBV9 with TRBJ2-1; 11 nucleotides line up with TRBD2. The ends lost 2 bases at V and 4 bases at J; junction bases unmatched: 14. This CDR3 comprises 19 residues. Per germline, CDR1 SGDLS and CDR2 YYNGEE. The CDR3 DNA reads TGTGCCAGCAGCGTCGAACCAATTCCGGGACTAGCGGAGTACAATGAGCAGTTCTTC. Its protein is CASSVEPIPGLAEYNEQFF.